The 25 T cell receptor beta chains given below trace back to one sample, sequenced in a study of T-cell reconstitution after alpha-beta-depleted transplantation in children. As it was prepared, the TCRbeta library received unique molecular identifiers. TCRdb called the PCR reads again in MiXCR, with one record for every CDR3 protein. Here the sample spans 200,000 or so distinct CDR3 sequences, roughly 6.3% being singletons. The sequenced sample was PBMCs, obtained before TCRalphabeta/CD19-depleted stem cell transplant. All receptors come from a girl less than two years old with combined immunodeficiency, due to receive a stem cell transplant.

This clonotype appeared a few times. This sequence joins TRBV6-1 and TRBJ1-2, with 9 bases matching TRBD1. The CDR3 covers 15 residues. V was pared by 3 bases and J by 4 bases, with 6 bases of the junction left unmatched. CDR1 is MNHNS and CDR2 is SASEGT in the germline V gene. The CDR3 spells CASSEGQGSSYGYTF. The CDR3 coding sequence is TGTGCCAGCAGTGAGGGACAGGGTTCGTCCTATGGCTACACCTTC.

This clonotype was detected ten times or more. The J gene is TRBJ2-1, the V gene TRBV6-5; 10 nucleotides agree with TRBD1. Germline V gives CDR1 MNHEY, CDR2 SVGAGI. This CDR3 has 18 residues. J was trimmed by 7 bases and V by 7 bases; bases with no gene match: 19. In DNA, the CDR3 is TGTGCCAGCACCGGGACAGGGGTTCGGCTAGCGTTCTCGAATGAGCAGTTCTTC. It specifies CASTGTGVRLAFSNEQFF.

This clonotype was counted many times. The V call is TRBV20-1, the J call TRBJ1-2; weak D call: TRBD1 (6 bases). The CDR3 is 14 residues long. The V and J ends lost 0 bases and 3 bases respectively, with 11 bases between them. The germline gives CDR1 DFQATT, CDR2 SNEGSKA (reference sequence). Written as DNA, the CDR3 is TGCAGTGCTAGAGATGGGGACAATTACTATGGCTACACCTTC. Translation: CSARDGDNYYGYTF.

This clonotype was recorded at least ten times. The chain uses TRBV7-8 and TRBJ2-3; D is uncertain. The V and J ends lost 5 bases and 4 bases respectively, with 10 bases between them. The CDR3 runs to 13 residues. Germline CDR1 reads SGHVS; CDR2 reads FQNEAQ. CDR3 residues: CASSDLNADTQYF. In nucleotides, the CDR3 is TGTGCCAGCAGCGATCTCAATGCAGATACGCAGTATTTT.

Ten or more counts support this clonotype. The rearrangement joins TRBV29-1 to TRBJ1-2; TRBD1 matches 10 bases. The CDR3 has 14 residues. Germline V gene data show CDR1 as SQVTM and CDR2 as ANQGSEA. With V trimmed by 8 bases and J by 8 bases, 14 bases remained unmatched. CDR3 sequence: CSFGTGTGVQGYTF. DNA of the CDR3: TGCAGCTTTGGAACCGGGACAGGGGTACAGGGCTACACCTTC.

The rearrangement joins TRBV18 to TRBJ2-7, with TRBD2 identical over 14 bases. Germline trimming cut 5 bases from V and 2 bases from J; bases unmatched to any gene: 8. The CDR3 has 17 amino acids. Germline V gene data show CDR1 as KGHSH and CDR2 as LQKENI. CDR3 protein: CASSLGLAGVPAYEQYF. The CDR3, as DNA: TGTGCCAGCTCATTGGGACTAGCGGGAGTACCCGCCTACGAGCAGTACTTC.

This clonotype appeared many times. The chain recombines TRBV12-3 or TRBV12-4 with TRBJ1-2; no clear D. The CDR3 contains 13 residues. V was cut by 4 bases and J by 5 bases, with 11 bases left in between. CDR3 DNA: TGTGCCAGCAGTTCGGCACCTGTTTATGGCTACACCTTC. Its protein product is CASSSAPVYGYTF.

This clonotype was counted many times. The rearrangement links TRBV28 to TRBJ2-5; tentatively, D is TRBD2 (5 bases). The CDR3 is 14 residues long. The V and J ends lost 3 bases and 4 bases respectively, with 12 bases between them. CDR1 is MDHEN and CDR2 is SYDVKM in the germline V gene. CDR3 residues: CASSFPPGLETQYF. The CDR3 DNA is TGTGCCAGCAGTTTCCCACCGGGATTAGAGACCCAGTACTTC.

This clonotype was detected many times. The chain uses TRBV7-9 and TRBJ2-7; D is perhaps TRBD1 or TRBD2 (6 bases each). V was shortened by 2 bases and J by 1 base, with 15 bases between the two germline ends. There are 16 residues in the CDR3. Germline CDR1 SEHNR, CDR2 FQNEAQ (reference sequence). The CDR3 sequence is CASSLSGALGSYEQYF. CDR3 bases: TGTGCCAGCAGCTTATCGGGGGCCTTGGGGTCCTACGAGCAGTACTTC. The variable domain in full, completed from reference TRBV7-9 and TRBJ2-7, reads DTGVSQNPRHKITKRGQNVTFRCDPISEHNRLYWYRQTLGQGPEFLTYFQNEAQLEKSRLLSDRFSAERPKGSFSTLEIQRTEQGDSAMYLCASSLSGALGSYEQYFGPGTRLTVT.

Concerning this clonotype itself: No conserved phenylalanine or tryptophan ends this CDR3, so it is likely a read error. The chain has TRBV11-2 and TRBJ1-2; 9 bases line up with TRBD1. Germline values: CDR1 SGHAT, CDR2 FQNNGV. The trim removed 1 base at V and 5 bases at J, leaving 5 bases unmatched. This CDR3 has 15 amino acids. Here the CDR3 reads CASSLGTGVFYGYTS. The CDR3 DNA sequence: TGTGCCAGCAGCTTAGGGACAGGGGTTTTTTATGGCTACACCTCC.

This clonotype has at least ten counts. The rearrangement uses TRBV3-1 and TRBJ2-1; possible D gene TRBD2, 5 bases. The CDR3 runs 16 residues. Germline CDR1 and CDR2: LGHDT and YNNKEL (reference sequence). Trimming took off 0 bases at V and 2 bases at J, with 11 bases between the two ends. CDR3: CASSQDLARAYNEQFF. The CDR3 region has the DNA TGTGCCAGCAGCCAAGATCTAGCAAGGGCCTACAATGAGCAGTTCTTC.

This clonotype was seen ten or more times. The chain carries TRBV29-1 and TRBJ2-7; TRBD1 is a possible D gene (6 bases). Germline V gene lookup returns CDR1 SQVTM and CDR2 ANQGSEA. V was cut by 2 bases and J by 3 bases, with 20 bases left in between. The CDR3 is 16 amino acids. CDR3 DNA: TGCAGCGTTGAAAAGACCAAACAGGGAAGAGGCTACGAGCAGTACTTC. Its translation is CSVEKTKQGRGYEQYF.

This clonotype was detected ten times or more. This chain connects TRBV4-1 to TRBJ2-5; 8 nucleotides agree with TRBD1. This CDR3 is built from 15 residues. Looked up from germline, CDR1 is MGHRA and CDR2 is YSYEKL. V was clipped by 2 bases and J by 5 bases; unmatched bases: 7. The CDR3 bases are TGCGCCAGCAGCCAACAGACAGGGGTAATGGAGACCCAGTACTTC. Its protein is CASSQQTGVMETQYF.

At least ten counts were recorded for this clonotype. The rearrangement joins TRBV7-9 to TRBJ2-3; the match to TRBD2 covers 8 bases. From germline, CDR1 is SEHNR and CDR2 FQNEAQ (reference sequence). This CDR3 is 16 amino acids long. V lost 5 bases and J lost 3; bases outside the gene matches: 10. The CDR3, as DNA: TGTGCCAGCAGCCCGAGAACGGGAGGGCCGACAGATACGCAGTATTTT. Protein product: CASSPRTGGPTDTQYF.

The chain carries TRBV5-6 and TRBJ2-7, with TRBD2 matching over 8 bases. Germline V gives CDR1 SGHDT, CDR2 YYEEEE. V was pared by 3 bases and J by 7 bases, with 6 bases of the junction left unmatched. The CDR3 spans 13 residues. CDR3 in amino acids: CASSSPGTSEQYF. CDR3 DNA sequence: TGTGCCAGCAGCTCCCCCGGGACTAGTGAGCAGTACTTC.

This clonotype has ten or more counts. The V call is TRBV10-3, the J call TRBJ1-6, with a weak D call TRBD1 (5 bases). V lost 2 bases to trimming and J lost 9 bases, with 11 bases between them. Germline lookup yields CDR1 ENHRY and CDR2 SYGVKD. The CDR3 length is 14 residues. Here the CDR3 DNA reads TGTGCCATCAGTGAGGCAGGGATACCTTCACCCCTCCACTTT. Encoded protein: CAISEAGIPSPLHF.

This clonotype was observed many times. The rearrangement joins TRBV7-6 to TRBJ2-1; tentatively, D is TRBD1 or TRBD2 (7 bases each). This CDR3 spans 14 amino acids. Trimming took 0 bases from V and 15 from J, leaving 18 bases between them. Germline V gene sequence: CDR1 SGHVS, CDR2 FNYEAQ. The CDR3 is CASSLAIQGGGVFF. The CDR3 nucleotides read TGTGCCAGCAGCTTAGCGATCCAGGGGGGAGGGGTGTTCTTC.

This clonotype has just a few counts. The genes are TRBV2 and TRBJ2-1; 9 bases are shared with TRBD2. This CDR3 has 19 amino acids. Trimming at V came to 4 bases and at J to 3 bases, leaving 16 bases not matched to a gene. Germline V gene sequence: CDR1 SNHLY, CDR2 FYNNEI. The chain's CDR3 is CASSVADAGGPRIYNEQFF. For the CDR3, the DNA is TGTGCCAGCAGTGTTGCTGATGCGGGAGGGCCTCGCATCTACAATGAGCAGTTCTTC.

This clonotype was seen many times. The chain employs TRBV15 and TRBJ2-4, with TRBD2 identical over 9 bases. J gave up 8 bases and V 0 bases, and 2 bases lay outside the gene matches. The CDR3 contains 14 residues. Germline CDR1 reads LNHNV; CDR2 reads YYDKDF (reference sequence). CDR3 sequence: CATSRDGGRDIQYF. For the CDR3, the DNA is TGTGCCACCAGCAGAGACGGCGGGAGGGACATTCAGTACTTC.

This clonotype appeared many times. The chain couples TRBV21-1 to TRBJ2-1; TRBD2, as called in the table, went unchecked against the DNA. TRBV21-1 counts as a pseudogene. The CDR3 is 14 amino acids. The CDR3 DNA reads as TGTGCCAGCAGCACCCGGGACTCAGACAATGAGCAGTTCTTC. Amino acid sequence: CASSTRDSDNEQFF.

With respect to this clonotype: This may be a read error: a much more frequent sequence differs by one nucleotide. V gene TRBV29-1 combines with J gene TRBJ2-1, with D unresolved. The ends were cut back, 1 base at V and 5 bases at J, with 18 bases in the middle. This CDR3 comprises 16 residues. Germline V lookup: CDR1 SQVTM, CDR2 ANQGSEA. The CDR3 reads CSVEGSERSHDNEQFF. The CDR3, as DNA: TGCAGCGTTGAAGGGTCAGAGAGGTCCCACGACAATGAGCAGTTCTTC.

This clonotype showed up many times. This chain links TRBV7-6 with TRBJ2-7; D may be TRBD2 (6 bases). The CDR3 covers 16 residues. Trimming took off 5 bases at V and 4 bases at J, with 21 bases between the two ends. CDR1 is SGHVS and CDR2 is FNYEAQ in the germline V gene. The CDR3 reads CASSPRGGLAQYEQYF. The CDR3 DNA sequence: TGTGCCAGCAGCCCGAGGGGAGGACTCGCCCAATACGAGCAGTACTTC.

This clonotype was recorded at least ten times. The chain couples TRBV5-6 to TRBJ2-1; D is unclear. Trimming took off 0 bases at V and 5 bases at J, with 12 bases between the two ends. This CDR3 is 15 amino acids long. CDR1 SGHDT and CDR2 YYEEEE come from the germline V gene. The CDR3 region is CASSLERSWNNEQFF. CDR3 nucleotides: TGTGCCAGCAGCTTGGAACGGTCGTGGAACAATGAGCAGTTCTTC.

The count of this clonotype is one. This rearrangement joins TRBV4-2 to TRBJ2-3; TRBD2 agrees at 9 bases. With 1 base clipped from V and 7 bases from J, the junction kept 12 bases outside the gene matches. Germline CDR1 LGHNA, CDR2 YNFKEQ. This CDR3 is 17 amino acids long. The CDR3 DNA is TGTGCCAGCAGCCAAGGGGGACTAGCCATGGGGCCTTATACGCAGTATTTT. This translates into CASSQGGLAMGPYTQYF.

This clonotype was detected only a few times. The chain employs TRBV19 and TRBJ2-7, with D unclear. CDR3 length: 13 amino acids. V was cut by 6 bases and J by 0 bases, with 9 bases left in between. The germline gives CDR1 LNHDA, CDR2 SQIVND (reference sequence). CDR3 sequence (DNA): TGTGCCAGTAGGGCCTTAGCCTCCTACGAGCAGTACTTC. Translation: CASRALASYEQYF.